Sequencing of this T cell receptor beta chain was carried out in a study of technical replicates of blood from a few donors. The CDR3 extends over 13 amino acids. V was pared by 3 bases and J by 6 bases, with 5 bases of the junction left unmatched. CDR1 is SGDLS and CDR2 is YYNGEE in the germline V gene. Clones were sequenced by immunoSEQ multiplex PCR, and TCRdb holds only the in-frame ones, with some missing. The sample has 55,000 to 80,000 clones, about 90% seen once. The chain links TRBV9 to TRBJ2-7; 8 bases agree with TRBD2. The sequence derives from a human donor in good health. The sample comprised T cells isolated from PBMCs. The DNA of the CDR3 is TGTGCCAGCAGCGCTAGCGGGCATGGCGAGCAGTACTTC. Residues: CASSASGHGEQYF.